This T cell receptor beta chain derives from a study of cytomegalovirus exposure and HLA in healthy donors. The donors were members of the approximately 120-subject validation cohort (separate from the approximately 650-subject first cohort). V shed 2 bases, J shed 0 bases, and the junction held 6 bases outside the gene matches. CDR3 length: 16 amino acids. Germline CDR1 SGHNT, CDR2 YYREEE (reference sequence). Assay used: immunoSEQ multiplex PCR; TCRdb lists only in-frame clones, some missing. Here the sample spans 110,000 to 150,000 clones, 70% to 90% being singletons. To note about this clone: Its target is unknown.

Study-wide findings and caveats: Rare TCR sequences dominated, though some public TCRs recurred in many donors.

The chain has TRBV5-4 and TRBJ2-7; TRBD1 agrees at 9 bases. Sequencing was done on a sample of PBMCs. The TCR sequence derives from a man between 18 and 35 years old in good health and CMV-seronegative. The CDR3 here is CASSFPGQGSSYEQYF. For the CDR3, the DNA is TGTGCCAGCAGCTTTCCAGGACAGGGGTCCTCCTACGAGCAGTACTTC.